Shown below are 17 T cell receptor beta chains from a single sample sequenced in a study of T cell repertoires in cytomegalovirus infection (dated by TCRdb to the late 2010s). The sequencer listed for this sample is Illumina HiSeq 1500. The public reads were reanalyzed by TCRdb: fastp trimming at Q25, MiXCR alignment, in-frame beta chains only. Entries are consolidated by CDR3 protein sequence, retaining the most common genes and DNA. Across this sample there are some 240,000 distinct CDR3 sequences, with more than 15% seen only once. The ten largest clones capture over 40% of the sample. The sequenced sample consisted of CD8+ T cells from PBMCs. The receptors stem from a human donor in good health (CMV status not recorded). Some clones in this sample may be carry-over from other donors' samples.

In its sample, this clonotype was seen a few times. V gene TRBV20-1 combines with J gene TRBJ2-7; D is unresolved. The CDR3 has 12 residues. The germline gives CDR1 DFQATT, CDR2 SNEGSKA (reference sequence). Trimming took off 5 bases at V and 3 bases at J, with 11 bases between the two ends. The CDR3 DNA sequence: TGCAGTGCTGCCCCCCGGAACTACGAGCAGTACTTC. As protein: CSAAPRNYEQYF.

There are a few counts of this clonotype. V is TRBV20-1 and J is TRBJ1-4, with D unresolved. Trimming pared 6 bases from V and 7 bases from J, leaving 12 bases between. The CDR3 loop spans 12 amino acids. CDR1 and CDR2 from the germline V gene are DFQATT and SNEGSKA (reference sequence). CDR3 sequence: CSAFKGGEKLFF. CDR3 coding DNA: TGCAGTGCGTTTAAGGGTGGTGAAAAACTGTTTTTT.

The chain is built from TRBV20-1 and TRBJ1-2; maybe TRBD1 (6 bases). The V end lost 7 bases, the J end lost 5 bases, and 11 bases lay between the germline ends. This CDR3 comprises 11 residues. CDR1 is DFQATT and CDR2 is SNEGSKA in the germline V gene (reference sequence). Here the CDR3 DNA reads TGCAGTGTCAGGGGCTGGTATGGCTACACCTTC. It yields the protein CSVRGWYGYTF.

This clonotype has a count of ten or more. The chain combines TRBV9 with TRBJ2-1; TRBD2 matches at 11 bases. The germline CDR1 and CDR2 sequences are SGDLS and YYNGEE. The junction had 0 bases not matched to a gene; V was cut back by 1 base and J by 3 bases. CDR3 size: 15 residues. In DNA, the CDR3 is TGTGCCAGCAGCGTAACTAGCGGGGGCTACAATGAGCAGTTCTTC. Translation: CASSVTSGGYNEQFF. The whole variable domain, remainder taken from reference TRBV9 and TRBJ2-1, is DSGVTQTPKHLITATGQRVTLRCSPRSGDLSVYWYQQSLDQGLQFLIQYYNGEERAKGNILERFSAQQFPDLHSELNLSSLELGDSALYFCASSVTSGGYNEQFFGPGTRLTVL.

This clonotype was counted at least ten times. The chain combines TRBV7-2 with TRBJ2-3; D is undetermined. The CDR3 covers 15 residues. Trimming stripped 7 bases from V and 0 bases from J, with 14 bases between. Per germline, CDR1 SGHTA and CDR2 FQGNSA. CDR3 sequence: CASNPDVGSTDTQYF. The CDR3, as DNA: TGTGCCAGCAACCCAGACGTAGGAAGCACAGATACGCAGTATTTT.

The chain is built from TRBV6-1 and TRBJ2-2; D is perhaps TRBD2 (6 bases). Germline V CDR1 and CDR2: MNHNS, SASEGT. The CDR3 runs to 16 residues. Deletions cut 6 bases from V and 5 bases from J, with 19 bases between. The CDR3 DNA sequence: TGTGCCAGCAGCCACATGGCGGCTAGCGAGACCGGGGAGCTGTTTTTT. Residues: CASSHMAASETGELFF.

This clonotype was seen more than once but under ten times. The J gene is TRBJ2-1, the V gene TRBV29-1, with unresolved D. This CDR3 has 15 amino acids. Germline V CDR1 and CDR2: SQVTM, ANQGSEA. The germline V and J ends were trimmed by 0 bases and 0 bases, with 9 bases remaining between them. CDR3 region: CSVEDHRSSYNEQFF. The CDR3 DNA is TGCAGCGTTGAAGATCATAGGAGCTCCTACAATGAGCAGTTCTTC.

This clonotype was seen many times. The rearrangement links TRBV6-5 to TRBJ2-1; 14 bases match TRBD2. Germline assignment: CDR1 MNHEY and CDR2 SVGAGI. V lost 0 bases to trimming and J lost 5 bases; unmatched junction nucleotides: 15. The CDR3 totals 21 residues. CDR3 nucleotide sequence: TGTGCCAGCAGTTACTCTAGACTAGCGGGGGGGCCTAAAGGGGGCAACAATGAGCAGTTCTTC. Its translation: CASSYSRLAGGPKGGNNEQFF.

This clonotype has ten or more counts. The rearrangement joins TRBV7-9 to TRBJ1-1; 8 bases agree with TRBD1. Germline assignment: CDR1 SEHNR and CDR2 FQNEAQ (reference sequence). The junction had 3 bases not matched to a gene; V was cut back by 6 bases and J by 0 bases. The length of the CDR3 is 14 residues. CDR3 DNA sequence: TGTGCCAGCAGTGGACAGGGCTTGAACACTGAAGCTTTCTTT. It specifies CASSGQGLNTEAFF.

This chain links TRBV5-1 with TRBJ2-2; perhaps TRBD1 as D (6 bases). Trimming cost V 0 bases and J 6 bases, with 9 bases left between them. The CDR3 extends over 14 amino acids. In germline, CDR1 is SGHRS, CDR2 YFSETQ. The CDR3 DNA sequence: TGCGCCAGCAGCTTGGACAGGGTGTCCGGGGAGCTGTTTTTT. Residues: CASSLDRVSGELFF.

This clonotype was observed at least ten times. The chain links TRBV6-1 to TRBJ1-5; D remains unclear. Germline values: CDR1 MNHNS, CDR2 SASEGT. The V end was cut by 6 bases, the J end by 7 bases, with 13 bases between. The CDR3 runs to 13 residues. The CDR3 DNA reads as TGTGCCAGCAGCCTCGATCCGGGGCAGCCCCAGCATTTT. This gives the protein CASSLDPGQPQHF.

V gene TRBV19 combines with J gene TRBJ2-3; either TRBD1 or TRBD2 may supply D (5 bases each). This CDR3 comprises 17 residues. Germline V gives CDR1 LNHDA, CDR2 SQIVND (reference sequence). Trimming removed 1 base from V and 5 bases from J, with 19 bases in between. The CDR3 region is CASSIGGTMGQGDTQYF. As DNA, the CDR3 is TGTGCCAGTAGTATAGGTGGGACGATGGGCCAGGGAGATACGCAGTATTTT. Full variable domain (rest looked up from reference TRBV19 and TRBJ2-3): DGGITQSPKYLFRKEGQNVTLSCEQNLNHDAMYWYRQDPGQGLRLIYYSQIVNDFQKGDIAEGYSVSREKKESFPLTVTSAQKNPTAFYLCASSIGGTMGQGDTQYFGPGTRLTVL.

The table lists this clonotype with a few counts. The rearrangement uses TRBV4-3 and TRBJ1-2; no firm D call. Per germline, CDR1 LGHNA and CDR2 YSLEER. The CDR3 sequence is 15 residues long. Trimming stripped 1 base from V and 8 bases from J, with 17 bases between. The CDR3 bases are TGCGCCAGCAGCCAAGCGTTAAGGATCCCAGGAGGCTACACCTTC. Its protein product is CASSQALRIPGGYTF.

This clonotype was counted ten times or more. V usage is TRBV11-2 and J usage is TRBJ1-1, with D possibly being TRBD1 (5 bases). The ends were cut back, 5 bases at V and 6 bases at J, with 16 bases in the middle. This CDR3 contains 14 residues. Germline V gives CDR1 SGHAT, CDR2 FQNNGV. The CDR3 DNA is TGTGCCAGCAGCCTCGGCCCGGGGGGGGCTGAAGCTTTCTTT. It codes for CASSLGPGGAEAFF.

This clonotype was recorded at least ten times. The chain carries TRBV7-2 and TRBJ2-7; 7 nucleotides agree with TRBD1. The CDR3 runs 14 residues. CDR1 and CDR2 from the germline V gene are SGHTA and FQGNSA. V lost 5 bases and J lost 5; bases outside the gene matches: 9. The CDR3 sequence is CASSISLTGNEQYF. The DNA for the CDR3 is TGTGCCAGCAGCATAAGCTTGACAGGGAACGAGCAGTACTTC.

This clonotype was counted only a few times. With a much larger clone just one base away, this may be a read error. The J gene is TRBJ2-1, the V gene TRBV2; tentatively, D is TRBD2 (6 bases). In germline, CDR1 is SNHLY, CDR2 FYNNEI. The CDR3 spans 13 residues. Trimming took off 6 bases at V and 4 bases at J, with 10 bases between the two ends. CDR3 bases: TGTGCCAGCAGCGGGGGACTTTACAATGAGCAGTTCTTC. This encodes CASSGGLYNEQFF.

This clonotype was seen repeatedly, ten times or more. The V call is TRBV7-2, the J call TRBJ2-1, with TRBD2 matching over 7 bases. This CDR3 region has 15 residues. The germline V gene encodes CDR1 SGHTA and CDR2 FQGNSA. Trimming removed 8 bases from V and 8 bases from J; junction bases left unmatched: 15. CDR3 nucleotide sequence: TGTGCCAGCGGTCACTTCATAGCGGGTGGCGATGAGCAGTTCTTC. This gives the protein CASGHFIAGGDEQFF.